This TCR beta chain emerged from a study of spatial heterogeneity in lung cancer. Study-level information: For the average unique TCR and UMI combination, more than 9.5 occurrences appeared in raw reads.

The ends were cut back, 4 bases at V and 0 bases at J, with 16 bases in the middle. This CDR3 contains 16 residues. The germline V gene encodes CDR1 SGHRS and CDR2 YFSETQ. Time point here: sample taken at primary tumor resection. Frozen PBMC, nontumor lung or tumor provided whole RNA, which was sequenced unsorted. Each TCR cDNA molecule bore a unique molecular identifier. TCRdb ran MiXCR on the 5' RACE reads and lists one entry per CDR3 protein. Altogether about 48,000 distinct CDR3 sequences are present, approximately 5.7% being singletons, with the ten largest covering 11%. This clonotype came up many times.

The sequence derives from a male donor with early-stage non-small cell lung cancer. The chain has TRBV5-1 and TRBJ2-5; tentatively, D is TRBD1 or TRBD2 (5 bases each). Sequenced material: PBMCs, taken at surgery. The CDR3 loop reads CASSPRSGRYQETQYF. The CDR3 DNA reads as TGCGCCAGCAGCCCCCGTTCGGGACGATACCAAGAGACCCAGTACTTC.